This record concerns one T cell receptor (beta chain) sequence. Assay used: immunoSEQ multiplex PCR; TCRdb lists only in-frame clones, some missing. This sample has tens of thousands of clones; 75% to 90% occur once, and the top ten carry 27%. This specimen comes from a study of blood T cell repertoires in COVID-19. Germline CDR1 is SSHAT and CDR2 is FNYEAQ (reference sequence). This CDR3 is 13 amino acids long. V was pared by 5 bases and J by 4 bases, with 9 bases between. The source material was peripheral blood. This sequence joins TRBV7-7 and TRBJ2-1; D might be TRBD1 (6 bases). This sequence was found in a human donor in a cohort sampled during active COVID-19. The CDR3 is CASSPDSYNEQFF. The CDR3 DNA sequence: TGTGCCAGCAGCCCGGACAGTTACAATGAGCAGTTCTTC.